The 17 T cell receptor beta chains presented below share a single source sample, sequenced in a study of T-cell reconstitution after alpha-beta-depleted transplantation in children (dated by TCRdb to about 2016). Library preparation employed PCR. The listed sequencing device is Illumina HiSeq 2500. TCR libraries were prepared with molecular barcoding, using unique molecular identifiers to normalize TCRbeta repertoire quantification. Starting from the raw public reads, TCRdb applied fastp trimming at Q25, assembled clones with MiXCR and retained in-frame beta chains. Rows with one shared CDR3 protein collapse into an entry with the most common genes and DNA. The sample table records hundreds of thousands of distinct CDR3 sequences; 16% of these occur just once. The top ten hold approximately 1% of the sample. The sample consisted of PBMCs from the stem cell graft donor, taken from the stem cell graft. The receptors shown here come from a human donor who donated a stem cell graft to a child with acute myeloid leukemia.

This rearrangement joins TRBV7-9 to TRBJ2-7; 8 nucleotides match TRBD1. CDR3 length: 13 residues. The J segment lost 11 bases and the V segment lost 7 bases, leaving 13 bases of the junction unmatched. CDR1 and CDR2 from the germline V gene are SEHNR and FQNEAQ (reference sequence). Here the CDR3 reads CASTWGEVGQEYF. As DNA, the CDR3 is TGTGCCAGCACCTGGGGGGAGGTGGGACAGGAGTACTTC.

This clonotype was observed many times. The chain couples TRBV6-5 to TRBJ1-1, with D possibly being TRBD1 (6 bases). Trimming shortened V by 6 bases and J by 3 bases, and 14 bases separated the two germline ends. Germline loops: CDR1 MNHEY, CDR2 SVGAGI. This CDR3 is built from 14 residues. The CDR3 is CASSSQGLDTEAFF. CDR3 sequence (DNA): TGTGCCAGCAGCTCTCAGGGGCTGGACACTGAAGCTTTCTTT.

CDR3 nucleotide sequence: TGTGCCAGCAGCGTAGGGGGAAAGGGGCACAATGAGCAGTTCTTC. It translates to CASSVGGKGHNEQFF. The gene calls are TRBV9 and TRBJ2-1, with a possible D match to TRBD1 (5 bases). Germline loops: CDR1 SGDLS, CDR2 YYNGEE. Trimming left V 0 bases short and J 5 bases short, with 12 bases between. This CDR3 has 15 amino acids.

There are a few counts of this clonotype. V gene TRBV7-9 combines with J gene TRBJ1-1; 11 bases match TRBD1. Trimming removed 5 bases from V and 0 bases from J; junction bases left unmatched: 8. Germline V CDR1 and CDR2: SEHNR, FQNEAQ (reference sequence). The CDR3 consists of 17 residues. The CDR3 here is CASSPGQGAPMNTEAFF. The CDR3 DNA is TGTGCCAGCAGCCCAGGACAGGGGGCTCCCATGAACACTGAAGCTTTCTTT.

This clonotype was recorded many times. The J gene is TRBJ2-1, the V gene TRBV5-5, with TRBD2 as a possible D gene (5 bases). Germline V gene data show CDR1 as SGHKS and CDR2 as YYEKEE (reference sequence). Trimming cost V 2 bases and J 6 bases, with 15 bases left between them. The CDR3 has 15 residues. CDR3 loop: CASSFDARVGNEQFF. DNA of the CDR3: TGTGCCAGCAGCTTTGACGCGCGGGTTGGCAATGAGCAGTTCTTC.

This clonotype was detected only a few times. J is TRBJ1-5 and V is TRBV19; possible D gene TRBD1, 5 bases. Trimming removed 5 bases from V and 6 bases from J, with 17 bases in between. The CDR3 consists of 15 residues. Germline assignment: CDR1 LNHDA and CDR2 SQIVND (reference sequence). CDR3: CASSPGTANGQPQHF. In DNA form, the CDR3 reads TGTGCCAGTAGTCCGGGGACCGCCAATGGTCAGCCCCAGCATTTT.

This clonotype was counted a few times. The chain's CDR3 is CASSPESTGRNTGELFF. DNA for the CDR3: TGTGCCAGCTCACCAGAGTCTACAGGACGGAACACCGGGGAGCTGTTTTTT. The gene calls are TRBV18 and TRBJ2-2, with TRBD1 as a possible D gene (5 bases). This CDR3 is 17 amino acids long. CDR1 is KGHSH, CDR2 LQKENI, per germline. The V end was cut by 2 bases, the J end by 1 base, with 14 bases between. Based on the CDR3 plus reference TRBV18 and TRBJ2-2, the full variable domain is NAGVMQNPRHLVRRRGQEARLRCSPMKGHSHVYWYRQLPEEGLKFMVYLQKENIIDESGMPKERFSAEFPKEGPSILRIQQVVRGDSAAYFCASSPESTGRNTGELFFGEGSRLTVL.

Notes on this clonotype: Given a much more abundant clone one base away, this may be a read error. This rearrangement joins TRBV20-1 to TRBJ2-2; 7 bases fit TRBD2. CDR3 size: 17 residues. The V and J ends lost 0 bases and 4 bases, in that order; junction bases with no gene match: 11. Germline CDR1 and CDR2: DFQATT and SNEGSKA (reference sequence). The CDR3 region has the DNA TGCAGTGCTAGAGATATCGGCGGGGGATCTGGCACCGGGGAGCTGTTTTTT. Amino acids: CSARDIGGGSGTGELFF.

A few counts support this clonotype. The chain joins TRBV29-1 to TRBJ2-2; D is possibly TRBD1 (6 bases). The CDR3 is 16 amino acids. Germline V gene data show CDR1 as SQVTM and CDR2 as ANQGSEA. Trimming took off 5 bases at V and 2 bases at J, with 18 bases between the two ends. In nucleotides, the CDR3 is TGCAGCGTTAGACGCCGGGACAAGGGAAACACCGGGGAGCTGTTTTTT. The encoded protein is CSVRRRDKGNTGELFF.

This clonotype was seen just once. One end of the junction fails to match germline, which may point to a read error. This sequence joins TRBV11-1 and TRBJ2-1; the match to TRBD2 covers 7 bases. Germline V gene lookup returns CDR1 SGHAT and CDR2 FQDESV (reference sequence). The CDR3 sequence is 18 residues long. CDR3 bases: TGTGACAGCAGCTTAGCGCGACTAGCAAACGCCCCCCACAATGAGCAGTTCTTC. It yields the protein CDSSLARLANAPHNEQFF.

This rearrangement joins TRBV11-1 to TRBJ1-2; no clear D. V lost 8 bases and J lost 4, with 20 bases in between. Germline V lookup: CDR1 SGHAT, CDR2 FQDESV (reference sequence). The CDR3 spans 15 residues. CDR3 sequence: CASDGGRAASYGYTF. CDR3 DNA sequence: TGTGCCAGCGACGGAGGAAGGGCAGCCTCCTATGGCTACACCTTC.

This sequence joins TRBV20-1 and TRBJ1-5; perhaps TRBD1 as D (6 bases). Germline V CDR1 and CDR2: DFQATT, SNEGSKA (reference sequence). V lost 6 bases and J 3 bases, leaving 18 bases between the germline ends. The CDR3 loop spans 15 amino acids. CDR3 in DNA: TGCAGTGCCTCCCACCTAGACAGGCCCAATCAGCCCCAGCATTTT. As protein: CSASHLDRPNQPQHF.

This clonotype was picked up many times. The rearrangement links TRBV10-3 to TRBJ2-1, with TRBD2 identical over 7 bases. This CDR3 comprises 14 residues. The J segment lost 9 bases and the V segment lost 0 bases, leaving 5 bases of the junction unmatched. CDR1 ENHRY and CDR2 SYGVKD come from the germline V gene. The DNA of the CDR3 is TGTGCCATCAGTGAGTCGAGGGAGGGTAGTGAGCAGTTCTTC. Amino acids: CAISESREGSEQFF.

In this sample, this clonotype turned up a few times. The chain carries TRBV20-1 and TRBJ1-6; a possible D gene is TRBD1 (5 bases). Between the trimmed V and J ends, which lost 5 bases and 9 bases, there was a span of 20 bases. The germline V gene has CDR1 DFQATT and CDR2 SNEGSKA (reference sequence). The CDR3 totals 15 residues. The CDR3 protein is CSAAAMGREISPLHF. CDR3 bases: TGCAGTGCTGCAGCTATGGGCAGGGAAATTTCACCCCTCCACTTT.

In this sample, this clonotype turned up many times. The chain recombines TRBV5-5 with TRBJ1-1; D gene ambiguous. CDR1 is SGHKS, CDR2 YYEKEE, per germline (reference sequence). The CDR3 loop spans 14 amino acids. Trimming shortened V by 4 bases and J by 11 bases, and 21 bases separated the two germline ends. CDR3 sequence: CASSPAPADSSAFF. Written as DNA, the CDR3 is TGTGCCAGCAGCCCGGCCCCGGCTGATAGTAGCGCTTTCTTT.

The chain uses TRBV7-2 and TRBJ1-4; 9 nucleotides agree with TRBD1. The J segment lost 6 bases and the V segment lost 1 base, leaving 3 bases of the junction unmatched. Germline CDR1 and CDR2: SGHTA and FQGNSA. The CDR3 loop spans 15 amino acids. CDR3 nucleotides: TGTGCCAGCAGCTTAGTCTGGGACAGGGATGAAAAACTGTTTTTT. Translating it yields CASSLVWDRDEKLFF.

In this sample, this clonotype turned up a few times. The chain has TRBV4-3 and TRBJ2-7, with D tentatively TRBD2 (6 bases). The length of the CDR3 is 14 residues. Germline CDR1 is LGHNA and CDR2 is YSLEER. Deletions cut 4 bases from V and 2 bases from J, with 12 bases between. The CDR3 DNA is TGCGCCAGCAGCCCAGGAGGGGCGGCCTACGAGCAGTACTTC. Encoded protein: CASSPGGAAYEQYF.